This T cell receptor (beta chain) comes out of a study of blood T cell repertoires in COVID-19. Study-level background: The samples span acute and convalescent COVID-19 from the United States, Italy and Spain. Sample material is recorded as cDNA or gDNA derived from T cells, B-cell-depleted T cells, or PBMCs.

In germline, CDR1 is SGHTA, CDR2 FQGNSA. The CDR3 spans 15 residues. J lost 10 bases, V lost 0 bases, and 6 bases had no gene match. Source study methods: From reference gene primer amplification, estimates of nucleated cell counts were derived. The method was immunoSEQ multiplex PCR; TCRdb's version includes in-frame clones alone and lacks a portion of them. The V and J calls and the clone size are those of that table, but D and trimming were determined from the DNA. The table includes roughly 250,000 clones, 86% detected once. The Seattle patients, enrolled during active infection, were followed longitudinally.

Sequencing was performed on peripheral blood. The clonotype originates from a young woman with COVID-19, enrolled during active disease. The gene calls are TRBV7-2 and TRBJ1-6, with 7 bases that match TRBD1. The CDR3 coding sequence is TGTGCCAGCAGCTTAGCTCACAGGGGCAACTCACCCCTCCACTTT. Protein sequence: CASSLAHRGNSPLHF.